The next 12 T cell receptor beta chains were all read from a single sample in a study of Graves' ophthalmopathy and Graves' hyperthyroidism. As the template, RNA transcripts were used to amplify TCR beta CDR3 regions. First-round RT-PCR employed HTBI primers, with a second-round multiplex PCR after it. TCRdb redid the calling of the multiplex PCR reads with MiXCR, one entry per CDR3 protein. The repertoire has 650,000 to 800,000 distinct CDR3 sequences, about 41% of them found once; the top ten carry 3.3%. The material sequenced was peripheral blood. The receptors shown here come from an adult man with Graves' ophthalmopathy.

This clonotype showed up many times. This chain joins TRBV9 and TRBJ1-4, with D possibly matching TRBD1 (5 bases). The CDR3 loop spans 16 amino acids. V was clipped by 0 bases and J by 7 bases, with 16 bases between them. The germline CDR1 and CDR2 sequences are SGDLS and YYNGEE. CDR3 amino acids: CASSVGGGAAGEKLFF. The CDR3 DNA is TGTGCCAGCAGCGTAGGGGGAGGGGCAGCGGGTGAAAAACTGTTTTTT.

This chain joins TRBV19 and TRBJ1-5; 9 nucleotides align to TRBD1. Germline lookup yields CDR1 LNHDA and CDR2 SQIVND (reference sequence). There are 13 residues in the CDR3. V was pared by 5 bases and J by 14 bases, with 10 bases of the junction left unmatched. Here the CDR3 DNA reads TGTGCCAGTAGTGTTGGACAGGGGTGGTACGAGCATTTT. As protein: CASSVGQGWYEHF.

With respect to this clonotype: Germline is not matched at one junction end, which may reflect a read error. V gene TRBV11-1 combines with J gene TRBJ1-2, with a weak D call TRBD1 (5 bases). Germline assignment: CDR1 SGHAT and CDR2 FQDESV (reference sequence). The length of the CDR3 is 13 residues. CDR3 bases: TGTGCCATCAGCCTACAGGCTCCCTATGGCTACACCTTC. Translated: CAISLQAPYGYTF.

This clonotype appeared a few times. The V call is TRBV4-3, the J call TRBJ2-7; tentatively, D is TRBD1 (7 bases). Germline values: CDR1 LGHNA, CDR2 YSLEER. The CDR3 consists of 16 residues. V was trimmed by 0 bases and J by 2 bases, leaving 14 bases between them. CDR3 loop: CASSQDKEGAPYEQYF. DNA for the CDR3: TGCGCCAGCAGCCAAGACAAGGAGGGGGCCCCCTACGAGCAGTACTTC.

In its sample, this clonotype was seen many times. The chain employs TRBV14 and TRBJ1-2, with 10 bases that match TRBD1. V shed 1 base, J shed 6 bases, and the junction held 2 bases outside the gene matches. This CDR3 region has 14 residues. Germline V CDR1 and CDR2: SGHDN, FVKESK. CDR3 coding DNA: TGTGCCAGCAGCCAAGCCGGGACAGGGGATGGCTACACCTTC. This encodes CASSQAGTGDGYTF.

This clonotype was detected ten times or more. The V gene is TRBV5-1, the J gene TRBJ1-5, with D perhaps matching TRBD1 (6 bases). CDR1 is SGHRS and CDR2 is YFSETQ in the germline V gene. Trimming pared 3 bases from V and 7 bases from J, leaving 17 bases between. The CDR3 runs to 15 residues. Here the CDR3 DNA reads TGCGCCAGCAGCTCTACAGGGTTATCGGGGCAGCCCCAGCATTTT. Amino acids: CASSSTGLSGQPQHF.

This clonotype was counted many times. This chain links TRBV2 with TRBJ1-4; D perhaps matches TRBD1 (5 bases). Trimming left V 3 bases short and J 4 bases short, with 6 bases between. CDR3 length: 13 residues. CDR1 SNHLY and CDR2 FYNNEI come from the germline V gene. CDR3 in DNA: TGTGCCAGCAGTGACCAGGGTAATGAAAAACTGTTTTTT. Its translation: CASSDQGNEKLFF.

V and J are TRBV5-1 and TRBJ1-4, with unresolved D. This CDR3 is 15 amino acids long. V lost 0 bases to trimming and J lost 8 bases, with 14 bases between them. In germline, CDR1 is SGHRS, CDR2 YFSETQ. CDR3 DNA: TGCGCCAGCAGCTTGGAAGATAAGGGTAGAGAAAAACTGTTTTTT. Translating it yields CASSLEDKGREKLFF.

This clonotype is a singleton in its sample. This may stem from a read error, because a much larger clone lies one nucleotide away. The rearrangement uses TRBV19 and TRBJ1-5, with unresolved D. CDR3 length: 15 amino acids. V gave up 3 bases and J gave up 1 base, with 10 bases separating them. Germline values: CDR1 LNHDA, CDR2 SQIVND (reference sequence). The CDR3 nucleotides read TGTGCCAGTAGTATGGATAAAGTGAGCAATCAGCCCCAGCATTTT. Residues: CASSMDKVSNQPQHF.

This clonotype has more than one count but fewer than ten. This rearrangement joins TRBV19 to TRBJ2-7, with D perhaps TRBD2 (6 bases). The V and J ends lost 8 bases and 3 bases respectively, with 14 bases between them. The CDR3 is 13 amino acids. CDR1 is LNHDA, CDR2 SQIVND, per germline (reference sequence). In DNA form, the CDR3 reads TGTGCCAGTCGTCGGGAGTCCGACTACGAGCAGTACTTC. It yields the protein CASRRESDYEQYF.

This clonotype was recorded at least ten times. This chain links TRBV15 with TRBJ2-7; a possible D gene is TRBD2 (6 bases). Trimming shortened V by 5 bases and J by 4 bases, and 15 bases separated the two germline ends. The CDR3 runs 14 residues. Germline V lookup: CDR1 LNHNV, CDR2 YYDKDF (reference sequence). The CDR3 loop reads CATSGSGGSYEQYF. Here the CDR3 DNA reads TGTGCCACCAGCGGAAGTGGGGGGTCGTACGAGCAGTACTTC.

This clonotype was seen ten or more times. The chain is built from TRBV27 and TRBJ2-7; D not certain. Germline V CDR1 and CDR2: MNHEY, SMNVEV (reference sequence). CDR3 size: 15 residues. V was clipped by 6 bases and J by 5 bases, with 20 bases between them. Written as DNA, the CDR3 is TGTGCCAGCAGCGTTCCGGGTGGCCCGCTCGACGAGCAGTACTTC. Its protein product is CASSVPGGPLDEQYF.